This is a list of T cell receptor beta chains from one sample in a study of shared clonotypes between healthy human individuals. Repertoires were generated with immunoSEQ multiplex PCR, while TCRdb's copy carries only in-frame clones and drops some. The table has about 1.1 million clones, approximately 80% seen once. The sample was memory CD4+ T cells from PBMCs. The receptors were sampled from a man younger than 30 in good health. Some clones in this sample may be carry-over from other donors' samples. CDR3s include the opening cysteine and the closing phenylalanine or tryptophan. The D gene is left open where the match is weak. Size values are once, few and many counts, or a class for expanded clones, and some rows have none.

CDR3nt: TGTGCCAGCAGCAAGCTGGAGGGCTATGGCTACACCTTC
CDR3aa: CASSKLEGYGYTF
d_gene: -
abundance: -
j_gene: TRBJ1-2
v_gene: TRBV9

CDR3nt: TGCGCCAGCAGCTTCCCCGACAGCACATATTCCTACGAGCAGTACTTC
CDR3aa: CASSFPDSTYSYEQYF
d_gene: -
abundance: once
j_gene: TRBJ2-7
v_gene: TRBV5-1

CDR3nt: TGCGCCAGCAGCCAACCCGGGACAGGAATGAATGGCTACACCTTC
CDR3aa: CASSQPGTGMNGYTF
d_gene: TRBD1
abundance: -
j_gene: TRBJ1-2
v_gene: TRBV4-1

CDR3nt: TGCAGCGTTGAATTTTCGGGTACCGGGGAGCTGTTTTTT
CDR3aa: CSVEFSGTGELFF
d_gene: -
abundance: -
j_gene: TRBJ2-2
v_gene: TRBV29-1

CDR3nt: TGTGCCAGCAGCCTTGGACAGGGGGGAAACACTGAAGCTTTCTTT
CDR3aa: CASSLGQGGNTEAFF
d_gene: TRBD1
abundance: few
j_gene: TRBJ1-1
v_gene: TRBV9

CDR3nt: TGTGCCATCAGGGACCAGGGTGCTGAAGCTTTCTTT
CDR3aa: CAIRDQGAEAFF
d_gene: -
abundance: -
j_gene: TRBJ1-1
v_gene: TRBV10-3

CDR3nt: TGTGCCAGCACCGGCCAACCATCCTATGGCTACACCTTC
CDR3aa: CASTGQPSYGYTF
d_gene: -
abundance: -
j_gene: TRBJ1-2
v_gene: TRBV6-1

CDR3nt: TGTGCCAGCTCACCCCCCGGGACAGGGGTTTACGAGCAGTACTTC
CDR3aa: CASSPPGTGVYEQYF
d_gene: TRBD1
abundance: -
j_gene: TRBJ2-7
v_gene: TRBV18

CDR3nt: TGCGCCAGCAGCCCGAGACCAGGGGGCAGAGATGGCTACACCTTC
CDR3aa: CASSPRPGGRDGYTF
d_gene: TRBD1
abundance: many
j_gene: TRBJ1-2
v_gene: TRBV5-1

CDR3nt: TGTGCCAGCAGCCCCGCGCGGGGGGGTAATCAGCCCCAGCATTTT
CDR3aa: CASSPARGGNQPQHF
d_gene: -
abundance: -
j_gene: TRBJ1-5
v_gene: TRBV7-8

CDR3nt: TGTGCCAGCAGCCCCCCCCTAGCGGGAGTCACTCGGGAGCAGTTCTTC
CDR3aa: CASSPPLAGVTREQFF
d_gene: TRBD2
abundance: -
j_gene: TRBJ2-1
v_gene: TRBV28

CDR3nt: TGTGCCAGCGGCTACAGGGACGAGCAGTACTTC
CDR3aa: CASGYRDEQYF
d_gene: -
abundance: -
j_gene: TRBJ2-7
v_gene: TRBV28

CDR3nt: TGTGCCAGCAGTAATAACTGGGATCGCAGTCAGCCCCAGCATTTT
CDR3aa: CASSNNWDRSQPQHF
d_gene: -
abundance: -
j_gene: TRBJ1-5
v_gene: TRBV6-1

CDR3nt: TGCGCCAGCAGCCAAGACAGGTTAGGGGTCCACGCGGAGACCCAGTACTTC
CDR3aa: CASSQDRLGVHAETQYF
d_gene: -
abundance: -
j_gene: TRBJ2-5
v_gene: TRBV4-1

CDR3nt: TGTGCCAGCCGACGAGACGCCAATTCACCCCTCCACTTT
CDR3aa: CASRRDANSPLHF
d_gene: -
abundance: -
j_gene: TRBJ1-6
v_gene: TRBV28

CDR3nt: TGTGCCAGCCGACGATATAGTGGACTAGCGGGATCTTCGACAGATACGCAGTATTTT
CDR3aa: CASRRYSGLAGSSTDTQYF
d_gene: TRBD2
abundance: -
j_gene: TRBJ2-3
v_gene: TRBV27

CDR3nt: TGTGCCAGCACCCCACAGGGGAATGAAAAACTGTTTTTT
CDR3aa: CASTPQGNEKLFF
d_gene: TRBD1
abundance: -
j_gene: TRBJ1-4
v_gene: TRBV2

CDR3nt: TGTGCCACCAGCAGAGTGGGGGCCGGTGTGGGCAATCAGCCCCAGCATTTT
CDR3aa: CATSRVGAGVGNQPQHF
d_gene: -
abundance: -
j_gene: TRBJ1-5
v_gene: TRBV15

CDR3nt: TGTGCCAGCAGGGGGGTTTACACTGAAGCTTTCTTT
CDR3aa: CASRGVYTEAFF
d_gene: -
abundance: -
j_gene: TRBJ1-1
v_gene: TRBV28

CDR3nt: TGTGCCGCCTCTGTCGGAGGGCCTGGCTACGAGCAGTACTTC
CDR3aa: CAASVGGPGYEQYF
d_gene: -
abundance: few
j_gene: TRBJ2-7
v_gene: TRBV28

CDR3nt: TGTGCCAGCTCACCAAGGACAGGGGAGGACACTGAAGCTTTCTTT
CDR3aa: CASSPRTGEDTEAFF
d_gene: TRBD1
abundance: -
j_gene: TRBJ1-1
v_gene: TRBV18

CDR3nt: TGCAGCGTGGCCCGTTTCGGACAAAGGGAGACCCAGTACTTC
CDR3aa: CSVARFGQRETQYF
d_gene: -
abundance: many
j_gene: TRBJ2-5
v_gene: TRBV29-1

CDR3nt: TGCGCCAGCAGCTTGGGAGGGGTAGATCAGCCCCAGCATTTT
CDR3aa: CASSLGGVDQPQHF
d_gene: -
abundance: -
j_gene: TRBJ1-5
v_gene: TRBV5-1

CDR3nt: TGTGCCAGCAGCTTAGCGGGACATGTTTATGGCTACACCTTC
CDR3aa: CASSLAGHVYGYTF
d_gene: -
abundance: -
j_gene: TRBJ1-2
v_gene: TRBV7-2

CDR3nt: TGTGCCAGCAGCTTAGCGCTGGCAGGGGGCACTGAAGCTTTCTTT
CDR3aa: CASSLALAGGTEAFF
d_gene: TRBD1
abundance: -
j_gene: TRBJ1-1
v_gene: TRBV7-9

CDR3nt: TGTGCCATCAATACCGGGACAGGGAGCGGCGGCTACACCTTC
CDR3aa: CAINTGTGSGGYTF
d_gene: TRBD1
abundance: -
j_gene: TRBJ1-2
v_gene: TRBV10-3

CDR3nt: TGTGCCAGCAATTATAACCAGGGCATTGAAGCTTTCTTT
CDR3aa: CASNYNQGIEAFF
d_gene: -
abundance: -
j_gene: TRBJ1-1
v_gene: TRBV6-1

CDR3nt: TGCGCCAGCACCGAGGAGGCTAGCACAGATACGCAGTATTTT
CDR3aa: CASTEEASTDTQYF
d_gene: -
abundance: -
j_gene: TRBJ2-3
v_gene: TRBV5-1

CDR3nt: TGTGCCAGCAGCTTAGGCGTAACTAGCACAGATACGCAGTATTTT
CDR3aa: CASSLGVTSTDTQYF
d_gene: -
abundance: -
j_gene: TRBJ2-3
v_gene: TRBV11-2

CDR3nt: TGTGCCAGCTCACCACCAGCGGGGTCTGGCACGGAGACCCAGTACTTC
CDR3aa: CASSPPAGSGTETQYF
d_gene: TRBD2
abundance: -
j_gene: TRBJ2-5
v_gene: TRBV18

CDR3nt: TGTGCCAGCAGTTTGCGGGGGGCTCGTGGCTACACCTTC
CDR3aa: CASSLRGARGYTF
d_gene: -
abundance: -
j_gene: TRBJ1-2
v_gene: TRBV28

CDR3nt: TGTGCCAGCAGTCCTACAGGGGAGGAGACCCAGTACTTC
CDR3aa: CASSPTGEETQYF
d_gene: TRBD1
abundance: -
j_gene: TRBJ2-5
v_gene: TRBV6-6

CDR3nt: TGCAGCGTTACCGGACAGGGTGCTAATGAAAAACTGTTTTTT
CDR3aa: CSVTGQGANEKLFF
d_gene: TRBD1
abundance: few
j_gene: TRBJ1-4
v_gene: TRBV29-1